This entry features one TCR beta chain sequence. Its specificity is unknown. Assay: immunoSEQ multiplex PCR; the TCRdb copy retains only in-frame clones and omits some. Of some 13,000 clones listed, 73% are singletons. The data stem from a study of immune cell composition in non-small cell lung cancer. The study's findings and limits: TIL tumour reactivity correlated with maximal tumour-associated clone frequency in adenocarcinoma.

Germline CDR1 is GTSNPN and CDR2 is SVGIG (reference sequence). The junction had 9 bases not matched to a gene; V was cut back by 0 bases and J by 3 bases. The CDR3 consists of 17 residues. The sample taken for sequencing was lung tumor tissue. The V call is TRBV30, the J call TRBJ2-3; 10 nucleotides match TRBD2. The clonotype was recovered from a human donor with non-small cell lung cancer. CDR3 residues: CAWSVGASGRSTDTQYF. The CDR3 bases are TGTGCCTGGAGTGTAGGGGCTAGCGGGAGAAGTACAGATACGCAGTATTTT.